These T cell receptor beta chains were read from a single sample in a study of T cells in Graves' hyperthyroidism and ophthalmopathy. TCRdb processed the multiplex PCR reads anew with MiXCR; each CDR3 protein has one entry. The data contain hundreds of thousands of distinct CDR3 sequences, around 15% of them seen just once; the ten biggest clones take up approximately 13%. Sequenced sample: blood. These TCRs come from a woman between 50 and 59 years old with Graves' ophthalmopathy. The CDR3 runs from the conserved cysteine through the conserved F or W. The D gene is left open where the match is weak. Part of the rows lack a size; the others show once, few, many or a class for expanded clones.

TRBV5-1	TRBJ2-1	TRBD2	many	CASSLTGTTYNEQFF	TGCGCCAGCAGTTTAACCGGGACTACCTACAATGAGCAGTTCTTC
TRBV5-4	TRBJ2-5	TRBD2	few	CASSGLAGGMETQYF	TGTGCCAGCAGCGGACTAGCGGGAGGGATGGAGACCCAGTACTTC
TRBV9	TRBJ1-1	-	many	CASSVGAENTEAFF	TGTGCCAGCAGCGTAGGAGCAGAGAACACTGAAGCTTTCTTT
TRBV6-2/TRBV6-3	TRBJ2-5	-	-	CASSPHEGWPRETQYF	TGTGCCAGCAGCCCACACGAGGGTTGGCCCCGGGAGACCCAGTACTTC
TRBV2	TRBJ1-2	-	many	CASSEVTVYGYTF	TGTGCCAGCAGTGAAGTTACAGTCTATGGCTACACCTTC
TRBV5-1	TRBJ2-5	TRBD2	few	CASSLVTSGRGETQYF	TGCGCCAGCAGCTTGGTTACTAGCGGGAGAGGGGAGACCCAGTACTTC
TRBV2	TRBJ2-3	TRBD2	many	CASREREITDTQYF	TGTGCCAGCAGGGAGCGGGAGATAACAGATACGCAGTATTTT
TRBV28	TRBJ2-1	TRBD2	many	CASSFGVLAGGHDEQFF	TGTGCCAGCAGTTTCGGGGTTCTAGCGGGAGGGCACGATGAGCAGTTCTTC
TRBV6-1	TRBJ2-5	-	few	CASIPRDPEETQYF	TGTGCCAGCATTCCCCGGGACCCGGAGGAGACCCAGTACTTC
TRBV6-2/TRBV6-3	TRBJ2-1	TRBD2	many	CASSASGSYNEQFF	TGTGCCAGCAGTGCTAGCGGGTCCTACAATGAGCAGTTCTTC
TRBV7-3	TRBJ2-4	TRBD1	many	CASSERDRELAKNIQYF	TGTGCCAGCAGCGAAAGGGACAGGGAATTAGCCAAAAACATTCAGTACTTC
TRBV6-2/TRBV6-3	TRBJ1-6	-	many	CASSLTAIPSPLHF	TGTGCCAGCAGTCTGACAGCAATTCCTTCACCCCTCCACTTT
TRBV28	TRBJ2-1	TRBD2	many	CATDSGSIYNEQFF	TGTGCCACCGATAGCGGGAGTATTTACAATGAGCAGTTCTTC
TRBV18	TRBJ2-7	TRBD2	many	CASSPPRERERGQYF	TGTGCCAGCTCACCCCCAAGAGAGCGGGAGCGGGGGCAGTACTTC
TRBV27	TRBJ2-7	-	many	CASSLSISYEQYF	TGTGCCAGCAGTTTATCGATTTCCTACGAGCAGTACTTC
TRBV7-2	TRBJ2-1	-	-	CASSPGHEDYFSNEQFF	TGTGCCAGCAGCCCGGGACACGAGGACTACTTCTCCAATGAGCAGTTCTTC
TRBV12-3/TRBV12-4	TRBJ2-2	-	-	CASSLGASPGELFF	TGTGCCAGCAGTTTGGGAGCTTCTCCCGGGGAGCTGTTTTTT
TRBV20-1	TRBJ2-2	-	-	CSARDHRLGGTGELFF	TGCAGTGCTAGAGATCATCGACTAGGCGGGACCGGGGAGCTGTTTTTT
TRBV7-8	TRBJ1-5	-	many	CASSPTGLSEYSNQPQHF	TGTGCCAGCAGCCCTACGGGACTCTCGGAATATAGCAATCAGCCCCAGCATTTT
TRBV27	TRBJ2-3	-	many	CASSKPSDTQYF	TGTGCCAGCAGCAAACCATCAGATACGCAGTATTTT
TRBV29-1	TRBJ2-7	-	few	CSVVPQIGQNYEQYF	TGCAGCGTTGTCCCCCAGATCGGACAGAACTACGAGCAGTACTTC
TRBV9	TRBJ2-2	-	few	CASSVELVGVTGELFF	TGTGCCAGCAGCGTAGAATTGGTTGGCGTAACCGGGGAGCTGTTTTTT
TRBV27	TRBJ2-7	-	many	CASSLFGFLLYEQYF	TGTGCCAGCAGTTTATTCGGCTTCCTCCTCTACGAGCAGTACTTC
TRBV5-1	TRBJ1-1	-	many	CASSLWAGDTEAFF	TGCGCCAGCAGCTTGTGGGCGGGGGACACTGAAGCTTTCTTT
TRBV5-1	TRBJ2-7	-	many	CASSLESRPLRSYEQYF	TGCGCCAGCAGCTTGGAGTCTCGGCCACTCCGCTCCTACGAGCAGTACTTC
TRBV20-1	TRBJ2-3	-	many	CSARLAGYTDTQYF	TGCAGTGCTAGACTGGCGGGATACACAGATACGCAGTATTTT
TRBV18	TRBJ2-4	TRBD1	few	CASSTGTGENIQYF	TGTGCCAGCTCAACCGGGACAGGGGAAAACATTCAGTACTTC
TRBV5-6	TRBJ1-2	-	many	CASSLRWRDQYGYTF	TGTGCCAGCAGCTTGAGGTGGCGGGATCAGTATGGCTACACCTTC
TRBV7-2	TRBJ2-1	-	few	CASRVGGSYEQFF	TGTGCCAGCAGAGTCGGGGGCAGCTACGAGCAGTTCTTC
TRBV20-1	TRBJ2-7	TRBD1	-	CSASGTGGSYEQYF	TGCAGTGCTAGCGGGACAGGGGGCTCCTACGAGCAGTACTTC
TRBV12-3/TRBV12-4	TRBJ2-1	TRBD2	many	CASSFSSGRVGQFF	TGTGCCAGCAGTTTCTCTAGCGGGAGGGTTGGGCAGTTCTTC
TRBV7-2	TRBJ2-3	TRBD2	many	CASSTLAGGYTDTQYF	TGTGCCAGCAGCACCCTAGCGGGAGGATACACAGATACGCAGTATTTT
TRBV4-2	TRBJ2-2	TRBD2	-	CASSPSGRGNTGELFF	TGTGCCAGCAGCCCTAGCGGGAGGGGAAACACCGGGGAGCTGTTTTTT
TRBV11-1	TRBJ2-3	-	many	CASSPLGGWGTDTQYF	TGTGCCAGCAGCCCCCTAGGGGGGTGGGGCACAGATACGCAGTATTTT
TRBV18	TRBJ1-1	-	-	CASSLGDGRTYAFF	TGTGCCAGCTCACTTGGGGACGGGAGGACGTATGCTTTCTTT
TRBV15	TRBJ2-1	TRBD2	many	CATSSELSGSMYEQFF	TGTGCCACCAGCAGTGAACTTAGCGGGAGTATGTATGAGCAGTTCTTC
TRBV9	TRBJ2-3	-	few	CASTQGPHLDTQYF	TGTGCCAGCACCCAGGGCCCCCACCTAGATACGCAGTATTTT